The 27 T cell receptor beta chains in this list originate from one sample, sequenced in a study of T cells after yellow fever vaccination. TCRdb analysed the 5' RACE reads with MiXCR anew, one entry per CDR3 protein. The sample has some 130,000 distinct CDR3 sequences, about 6.9% seen once. Sequencing used CD4+ T cells sorted from PBMCs, obtained 10 days after the yellow fever booster vaccination. Receptor source: a man aged 25 to 40 who received the YFV17D yellow fever vaccine.

The sample holds a few counts of this clonotype. The CDR3 region is CASSDLGRTYEQYF. The CDR3, as DNA: TGTGCCAGCAGTGACCTAGGACGGACCTACGAGCAGTACTTC. The chain couples TRBV2 to TRBJ2-7; D uncertain. V was pared by 3 bases and J by 2 bases, with 11 bases between. Germline V gene lookup returns CDR1 SNHLY and CDR2 FYNNEI. CDR3 size: 14 residues. Together with reference TRBV2 and TRBJ2-7, the CDR3 gives the full variable domain: EPEVTQTPSHQVTQMGQEVILRCVPISNHLYFYWYRQILGQKVEFLVSFYNNEISEKSEIFDDQFSVERPDGSNFTLKIRSTKLEDSAMYFCASSDLGRTYEQYFGPGTRLTVT.

This clonotype was detected ten times or more. The chain combines TRBV5-1 with TRBJ1-1; D is possibly TRBD1 (6 bases). Trimming cost V 7 bases and J 2 bases, with 15 bases left between them. Germline values: CDR1 SGHRS, CDR2 YFSETQ. This CDR3 is 14 amino acids long. The CDR3 nucleotides are TGCGCCAGCCGACCTCCGGACAGAAACACTGAAGCTTTCTTT. It is translated as CASRPPDRNTEAFF.

This sequence joins TRBV7-2 and TRBJ2-2; D gene unclear. CDR1 is SGHTA, CDR2 FQGNSA, per germline. V lost 3 bases and J 4 bases, leaving 15 bases between the germline ends. This CDR3 has 16 residues. CDR3 protein: CASSFLPLSGTGELFF. CDR3 DNA sequence: TGTGCCAGCAGCTTCCTTCCCCTTTCGGGCACCGGGGAGCTGTTTTTT.

This clonotype was counted many times. This chain uses TRBV18 with TRBJ2-1; no reliable D call. The V gene lost 5 bases and the J gene lost 2 bases, with 7 bases spanning the gap. Germline CDR1 and CDR2: KGHSH and LQKENI. The CDR3 is 13 residues long. CDR3 coding DNA: TGTGCCAGCTCATCATCCACCTACAATGAGCAGTTCTTC. Protein: CASSSSTYNEQFF.

This clonotype was detected ten times or more. The rearrangement links TRBV29-1 to TRBJ2-3; D ambiguous. CDR3 length equals 11 residues. V was shortened by 2 bases and J by 2 bases, with 2 bases between the two germline ends. Germline CDR1 and CDR2: SQVTM and ANQGSEA. Here the CDR3 reads CSVEFTDTQYF. CDR3 nucleotides: TGCAGCGTTGAATTCACAGATACGCAGTATTTT.

This clonotype has ten or more counts. V and J are TRBV7-2 and TRBJ2-2; 9 bases agree with TRBD2. J lost 7 bases, V lost 1 base, and 4 bases had no gene match. The CDR3 extends over 15 amino acids. Germline V gene sequence: CDR1 SGHTA, CDR2 FQGNSA. The CDR3 region is CASSLVGTSIGELFF. Written as DNA, the CDR3 is TGTGCCAGCAGCTTAGTGGGGACTAGCATCGGGGAGCTGTTTTTT.

This clonotype showed up many times. V usage is TRBV20-1 and J usage is TRBJ2-1, with 8 bases fitting TRBD2. Per the germline V gene, CDR1 is DFQATT and CDR2 is SNEGSKA (reference sequence). This CDR3 is 16 amino acids long. V was pared by 0 bases and J by 2 bases, with 6 bases of the junction left unmatched. CDR3 sequence (DNA): TGCAGTGCTAGAGATCGTCAGCGGGAGACCTACAATGAGCAGTTCTTC. Translated: CSARDRQRETYNEQFF.

This chain's CDR3 is CAWSRTGDSGNTIYF. The CDR3, as DNA: TGTGCCTGGAGTCGGACAGGAGACTCTGGAAACACCATATATTTT. This chain links TRBV30 with TRBJ1-3; 7 bases match TRBD1. Per the germline V gene, CDR1 is GTSNPN and CDR2 is SVGIG (reference sequence). After removal of 2 bases from V and 0 bases from J, the junction contained 4 bases not matched to a gene. The CDR3 contains 15 residues.

This clonotype was picked up many times. V is TRBV30 and J is TRBJ1-2; no clear D gene. This CDR3 is built from 14 residues. Germline V gene data show CDR1 as GTSNPN and CDR2 as SVGIG (reference sequence). The germline V and J ends were trimmed by 0 bases and 3 bases, with 11 bases remaining between them. The CDR3, as DNA: TGTGCCTGGAGTGTACCTGACCGATACTATGGCTACACCTTC. This encodes CAWSVPDRYYGYTF. The whole variable domain, filled in from reference TRBV30 and TRBJ1-2, reads SQTIHQWPATLVQPVGSPLSLECTVEGTSNPNLYWYRQAAGRGLQLLFYSVGIGQISSEVPQNLSASRPQDRQFILSSKKLLLSDSGFYLCAWSVPDRYYGYTFGSGTRLTVV.

The chain is built from TRBV20-1 and TRBJ2-1; TRBD2 agrees at 10 bases. In germline, CDR1 is DFQATT, CDR2 SNEGSKA (reference sequence). Trimming at V came to 3 bases and at J to 7 bases, leaving 9 bases not matched to a gene. The CDR3 extends over 15 amino acids. CDR3 protein: CSASKLAGAVNEQFF. DNA of the CDR3: TGCAGTGCTAGTAAGCTAGCGGGAGCAGTGAATGAGCAGTTCTTC.

This clonotype was observed many times. The chain uses TRBV11-2 and TRBJ2-3, with D unclear. From germline, CDR1 is SGHAT and CDR2 FQNNGV. The length of the CDR3 is 12 residues. The V end was cut by 6 bases, the J end by 2 bases, with 6 bases between. The CDR3 loop reads CASRQITDTQYF. As DNA, the CDR3 is TGTGCCAGCAGACAAATCACAGATACGCAGTATTTT.

This clonotype was observed at least ten times. The chain has TRBV4-3 and TRBJ2-2; possibly TRBD2 for D (5 bases). V was shortened by 6 bases and J by 6 bases, with 11 bases between the two germline ends. This CDR3 comprises 13 residues. Germline V CDR1 and CDR2: LGHNA, YSLEER. The chain's CDR3 is CASRRLASGELFF. CDR3 DNA: TGCGCCAGCAGGCGCCTAGCCTCCGGGGAGCTGTTTTTT.

This clonotype has at least ten counts. This chain connects TRBV12-3 or TRBV12-4 to TRBJ2-1, with D perhaps matching TRBD1 (6 bases). Between the trimmed V and J ends, which lost 5 bases and 6 bases, there was a span of 17 bases. The CDR3 spans 15 residues. The CDR3 sequence is CASSVPPGTINEQFF. CDR3 in DNA: TGTGCCAGCAGTGTCCCGCCCGGGACAATCAATGAGCAGTTCTTC.

This clonotype was seen many times. The V gene is TRBV12-3 or TRBV12-4, the J gene TRBJ2-2; D call uncertain. The length of the CDR3 is 15 residues. V lost 1 base and J lost 8, with 14 bases in between. In DNA form, the CDR3 reads TGTGCCAGCAGTTTAGAGTGGGCGAGCTTGGGGGAGCTGTTTTTT. Residues: CASSLEWASLGELFF.

The V gene is TRBV4-3, the J gene TRBJ2-1, with TRBD2 matching 7 bases. The CDR3 has 13 residues. V shed 4 bases and J 9 bases; nucleotides not matched to a gene: 6. CDR1 is LGHNA and CDR2 is YSLEER in the germline V gene. The CDR3 bases are TGCGCCAGCAGCCTCGTGCGGGAGTTTGAGCAGTTCTTC. Translating gives CASSLVREFEQFF.

This clonotype was counted ten times or more. The chain recombines TRBV7-2 with TRBJ2-2, with TRBD2 as a possible D gene (5 bases). Trimming stripped 1 base from V and 7 bases from J, with 10 bases between. Germline CDR1 SGHTA, CDR2 FQGNSA. The CDR3 loop spans 14 amino acids. The chain's CDR3 is CASSLGFEGGELFF. CDR3 DNA: TGTGCCAGCAGCTTAGGGTTCGAGGGCGGGGAGCTGTTTTTT.

This clonotype was detected ten times or more. The gene calls are TRBV3-1 and TRBJ2-5; TRBD1 matches 7 bases. V shed 0 bases and J 5 bases; nucleotides not matched to a gene: 9. The CDR3 contains 16 residues. CDR1 and CDR2 (germline): LGHDT, YNNKEL (reference sequence). The CDR3 coding sequence is TGTGCCAGCAGCCAAGAAGCAAACAGGGGTCGGGAGACCCAGTACTTC. It codes for CASSQEANRGRETQYF.

Many counts were recorded for this clonotype. The genes are TRBV7-9 and TRBJ2-1, with TRBD1 matching over 7 bases. This CDR3 contains 15 residues. The trim removed 5 bases at V and 4 bases at J, leaving 8 bases unmatched. From germline, CDR1 is SEHNR and CDR2 FQNEAQ (reference sequence). The CDR3 protein is CASSTPGQRYNEQFF. The CDR3 DNA follows: TGTGCCAGCAGCACACCGGGACAGAGATACAATGAGCAGTTCTTC. Looking up the rest from reference TRBV7-9 and TRBJ2-1 gives the full variable domain: DTGVSQNPRHKITKRGQNVTFRCDPISEHNRLYWYRQTLGQGPEFLTYFQNEAQLEKSRLLSDRFSAERPKGSFSTLEIQRTEQGDSAMYLCASSTPGQRYNEQFFGPGTRLTVL.

This clonotype was seen at least ten times. The chain has TRBV7-3 and TRBJ2-1, with D perhaps matching TRBD2 (6 bases). Trimming cost V 1 base and J 0 bases, with 10 bases left between them. CDR3 length: 16 residues. The germline CDR1 and CDR2 sequences are SGHTA and FQGTGA. This chain's CDR3 is CASSLIGTASYNEQFF. For the CDR3, the DNA is TGTGCCAGCAGCTTAATCGGGACTGCCTCCTACAATGAGCAGTTCTTC.

This clonotype was seen many times. The chain uses TRBV12-3 or TRBV12-4 and TRBJ2-7; 16 bases map to TRBD2. V gave up 6 bases and J gave up 7 bases; unmatched junction bases: 15. The length of the CDR3 is 18 residues. The CDR3 reads CASSPGQGLAGGSWEQYF. The CDR3 nucleotides read TGTGCCAGCAGCCCGGGACAGGGACTAGCGGGAGGGAGCTGGGAGCAGTACTTC.

This clonotype was found many times. This chain uses TRBV2 with TRBJ1-5, with unresolved D. V was clipped by 6 bases and J by 6 bases, with 12 bases between them. Germline lookup yields CDR1 SNHLY and CDR2 FYNNEI. This CDR3 contains 13 residues. For the CDR3, the DNA is TGTGCCAGCAGGGCCGGATCAGGTCAGCCCCAGCATTTT. It is translated as CASRAGSGQPQHF.

This clonotype was recorded many times. The chain uses TRBV7-2 and TRBJ2-7; D is unclear. Germline V gene lookup returns CDR1 SGHTA and CDR2 FQGNSA. This CDR3 has 12 residues. Trimming removed 5 bases at V and 6 bases at J, with 11 bases between. CDR3 sequence: CASSAELGEQYF. CDR3 DNA sequence: TGTGCCAGCAGCGCCGAACTTGGCGAGCAGTACTTC.

This clonotype was counted ten times or more. The V gene is TRBV5-1, the J gene TRBJ2-7, with a possible D match to TRBD1 (5 bases). The V gene's germline CDR1 is SGHRS and CDR2 YFSETQ. Deletions cut 4 bases from V and 3 bases from J, with 17 bases between. This CDR3 region has 15 residues. The CDR3 protein is CASSQGSAGLYEQYF. The CDR3 DNA is TGCGCCAGCAGCCAAGGATCGGCAGGGCTCTACGAGCAGTACTTC. Full variable domain (remainder filled in from reference TRBV5-1 and TRBJ2-7): KAGVTQTPRYLIKTRGQQVTLSCSPISGHRSVSWYQQTPGQGLQFLFEYFSETQRNKGNFPGRFSGRQFSNSRSEMNVSTLELGDSALYLCASSQGSAGLYEQYFGPGTRLTVT.

This clonotype was found many times. The chain employs TRBV20-1 and TRBJ2-3; possible D gene TRBD1, 5 bases. V was trimmed by 4 bases and J by 3 bases, leaving 17 bases between them. CDR3 size: 15 residues. Germline CDR1 is DFQATT and CDR2 is SNEGSKA (reference sequence). CDR3 sequence reads: CSANKGSTRTDTQYF. Here the CDR3 DNA reads TGCAGTGCTAATAAGGGGTCGACTCGGACAGATACGCAGTATTTT.

This clonotype was seen only a few times. CDR3 sequence (DNA): TGTGCCAGCAGTTACGTGCCGGGCGTCGGCGAGACCCAGTACTTC. This translates into CASSYVPGVGETQYF. This chain joins TRBV6-5 and TRBJ2-5; D ambiguous. The CDR3 is made up of 15 amino acids. Germline loops: CDR1 MNHEY, CDR2 SVGAGI. The V gene lost 2 bases and the J gene lost 5 bases, with 15 bases spanning the gap.

The chain combines TRBV3-1 with TRBJ2-1; tentatively, D is TRBD1 or TRBD2 (5 bases each). The V and J ends lost 3 bases and 0 bases respectively, with 9 bases between them. The CDR3 contains 15 residues. The V gene's germline CDR1 is LGHDT and CDR2 YNNKEL (reference sequence). CDR3 sequence reads: CASSHEGSSYNEQFF. CDR3 sequence (DNA): TGTGCCAGCAGCCACGAGGGGAGCTCCTACAATGAGCAGTTCTTC.

This clonotype was recorded many times. The chain has TRBV7-8 and TRBJ1-2, with 7 bases fitting TRBD1. Trimming removed 5 bases from V and 4 bases from J; junction bases left unmatched: 7. The CDR3 covers 14 residues. The V gene's germline CDR1 is SGHVS and CDR2 FQNEAQ. CDR3 in DNA: TGTGCCAGCAGCCTCCTGACAGGGAGCTATGGCTACACCTTC. The encoded protein is CASSLLTGSYGYTF.